This entry lists 9 T cell receptor beta chains sequenced from one sample in a study of T-cell memory formation after mild COVID-19. Via MiXCR, TCRdb re-called the 5' RACE reads, giving one row per CDR3 protein. The sample carries 80,000 to 90,000 distinct CDR3 sequences, roughly 25% recorded once. The material sequenced was PBMCs or a T cell subset sorted from them (not recorded which). The origin of the receptors is a man in his late teens or twenties who had mild COVID-19 (a few samples of this study predate the infection). Cell type and time point are not known.

This clonotype was counted ten times or more. J is TRBJ2-2 and V is TRBV20-1; 7 positions match TRBD1. The CDR3 is 16 amino acids. Germline lookup yields CDR1 DFQATT and CDR2 SNEGSKA (reference sequence). Unmatched junction bases numbered 9, after V lost 0 bases and J lost 5 bases. For the CDR3, the DNA is TGCAGTGCTAGAGATGGGGGACAGCCCATGACCGGGGAGCTGTTTTTT. It yields the protein CSARDGGQPMTGELFF.

The V and J genes are TRBV4-3 and TRBJ1-6; 10 bases agree with TRBD1. This CDR3 spans 16 amino acids. V lost 3 bases to trimming and J lost 10 bases; unmatched junction nucleotides: 9. The V gene's germline CDR1 is LGHNA and CDR2 YSLEER. CDR3 sequence: CASSHLRGQGRSPLHF. The CDR3 region has the DNA TGCGCCAGCAGCCATCTTCGGGGACAGGGGCGGTCACCCCTCCACTTT.

The chain employs TRBV7-8 and TRBJ1-4; D gene uncertain. This CDR3 has 16 residues. CDR1 SGHVS and CDR2 FQNEAQ come from the germline V gene. The V gene lost 1 base and the J gene lost 6 bases, with 15 bases spanning the gap. In DNA form, the CDR3 reads TGTGCCAGCAGCTTAGACTCCAGGCTGGTTCATGAAAAACTGTTTTTT. Translating it yields CASSLDSRLVHEKLFF.

The chain couples TRBV29-1 to TRBJ1-1; no clear D gene. Germline V gives CDR1 SQVTM, CDR2 ANQGSEA. V lost 4 bases, J lost 3 bases, and 3 bases lay in between. The CDR3 is made up of 10 amino acids. For the CDR3, the DNA is TGCAGCGTTGGGCACACTGAAGCTTTCTTT. This translates into CSVGHTEAFF.

The chain has TRBV27 and TRBJ2-7; 7 bases match TRBD1. Looked up from germline, CDR1 is MNHEY and CDR2 is SMNVEV (reference sequence). There are 11 residues in the CDR3. The J segment lost 4 bases and the V segment lost 6 bases, leaving 0 bases of the junction unmatched. CDR3 protein: CASRQGYEQYF. DNA of the CDR3: TGTGCCAGCAGACAGGGGTACGAGCAGTACTTC.

CDR3 nucleotide sequence: TGCAGCGTTGTCTCCAGCGGGGGGAACATTCAGTACTTC. Translating gives CSVVSSGGNIQYF. V usage is TRBV29-1 and J usage is TRBJ2-4, with 9 nucleotides matching TRBD2. After removal of 4 bases from V and 7 bases from J, the junction contained 5 bases not matched to a gene. CDR1 is SQVTM, CDR2 ANQGSEA, per germline. The CDR3 is made up of 13 amino acids.

This clonotype was counted a few times. This sequence joins TRBV7-2 and TRBJ1-2; 9 nucleotides match TRBD1. Trimming at V came to 3 bases and at J to 4 bases, leaving 6 bases not matched to a gene. CDR3 length: 15 amino acids. The germline CDR1 and CDR2 sequences are SGHTA and FQGNSA. The CDR3 coding sequence is TGTGCCAGCAGCTTCGGGACAGGGTCAGGCTATGGCTACACCTTC. Protein: CASSFGTGSGYGYTF.

CDR3 in amino acids: CASSRDEALSSYEQYF. CDR3 sequence (DNA): TGCGCCAGCAGCCGGGACGAAGCTCTTAGCTCCTACGAGCAGTACTTC. This rearrangement joins TRBV4-1 to TRBJ2-7, with D possibly called TRBD1 or TRBD2 (5 bases each). This CDR3 contains 16 residues. In germline, CDR1 is MGHRA, CDR2 YSYEKL. V lost 4 bases and J 0 bases, leaving 16 bases between the germline ends.

The V and J genes are TRBV7-7 and TRBJ2-7; D ambiguous. V was pared by 6 bases and J by 7 bases, with 19 bases between. Germline V CDR1 and CDR2: SSHAT, FNYEAQ (reference sequence). This CDR3 spans 14 amino acids. The CDR3 nucleotides are TGTGCCAGCAGTCTAGGCCCGTCCCTGGGGGAGCAGTACTTC. Amino acids: CASSLGPSLGEQYF.